The 21 T cell receptor beta chains in this list originate from one sample, sequenced in a study of cytomegalovirus exposure and HLA in healthy donors. The repertoire was sequenced with immunoSEQ multiplex PCR; TCRdb's copy has only in-frame clones and lacks some. The sample lists around 170,000 clones, approximately 90% occurring once. Sequenced input: PBMCs. Every receptor here comes from a man between 18 and 29 years old in good health and CMV-seronegative.

The chain recombines TRBV7-9 with TRBJ2-5; 9 bases fit TRBD1. The CDR3 is made up of 17 amino acids. V dropped 5 bases and J dropped 1; count of bases not matched to a gene: 11. Germline V gene sequence: CDR1 SEHNR, CDR2 FQNEAQ (reference sequence). This CDR3 reads CASSQAGTGTFQETQYF. As DNA, the CDR3 is TGTGCCAGCAGCCAAGCCGGGACAGGGACTTTCCAAGAGACCCAGTACTTC.

The genes are TRBV4-1 and TRBJ2-3; 9 bases are a match to TRBD1. The CDR3 is 14 residues long. Trimming took 2 bases from V and 6 from J; bases not matched to a gene: 3. Germline-derived CDR1 and CDR2 are MGHRA and YSYEKL. Here the CDR3 DNA reads TGCGCCAGCAGCCAAAACAGGGGGCCCGATACGCAGTATTTT. Translated: CASSQNRGPDTQYF.

This clone has a handful of counts. The chain has TRBV5-1 and TRBJ1-2; 10 bases align to TRBD1. From germline, CDR1 is SGHRS and CDR2 YFSETQ. Germline trimming cut 7 bases from V and 0 bases from J; bases unmatched to any gene: 12. The CDR3 is 17 residues long. CDR3 sequence: CASFAGTGESANYGYTF. Here the CDR3 DNA reads TGCGCCAGCTTTGCCGGGACAGGGGAAAGTGCTAACTATGGCTACACCTTC.

This clone has a single count. This chain links TRBV4-1 with TRBJ1-2; 12 positions match TRBD1. CDR3 length equals 17 residues. V lost 4 bases and J lost 8; bases outside the gene matches: 14. The germline V gene encodes CDR1 MGHRA and CDR2 YSYEKL. The CDR3 reads CASSLSGTGGGRVGYTF. The DNA for the CDR3 is TGCGCCAGCAGCCTCTCCGGGACAGGGGGCGGAAGGGTCGGCTACACCTTC.

The rearrangement uses TRBV2 and TRBJ1-1; 12 bases line up with TRBD1. The CDR3 extends over 16 amino acids. Germline V gives CDR1 SNHLY, CDR2 FYNNEI. J was trimmed by 0 bases and V by 4 bases; bases with no gene match: 3. The CDR3 here is CASSGDRGRVNTEAFF. The CDR3 bases are TGTGCCAGCAGTGGGGACAGGGGGCGAGTGAACACTGAAGCTTTCTTT.

This clone has only a few counts. This sequence joins TRBV7-9 and TRBJ1-1; no definite D call. The V and J ends lost 1 base and 1 base respectively, with 13 bases between them. CDR1 is SEHNR and CDR2 is FQNEAQ in the germline V gene (reference sequence). The CDR3 extends over 16 amino acids. The CDR3 here is CASSLVLTGSNTEAFF. The DNA of the CDR3 is TGTGCCAGCAGCTTAGTCTTAACGGGATCGAACACTGAAGCTTTCTTT.

The chain carries TRBV28 and TRBJ2-2; TRBD2 matches at 14 bases. After removal of 5 bases from V and 5 bases from J, the junction contained 13 bases not matched to a gene. Germline V CDR1 and CDR2: MDHEN, SYDVKM. CDR3 size: 19 residues. The CDR3, as DNA: TGTGCCAGCAGTCAACGCCCGGGACTAGCGGGAGTGAGAACCGGGGAGCTGTTTTTT. Protein product: CASSQRPGLAGVRTGELFF.

V and J are TRBV2 and TRBJ2-7, with TRBD1 identical over 8 bases. CDR1 is SNHLY and CDR2 is FYNNEI in the germline V gene. V trimming: 10 bases; J trimming: 6 bases; junction bases outside the gene matches: 14. The CDR3 sequence is 14 residues long. This CDR3 reads CATKPGTGAREQYF. CDR3 DNA: TGTGCCACCAAGCCCGGGACAGGAGCGCGCGAGCAGTACTTC.

The gene calls are TRBV19 and TRBJ1-1; weak D call: TRBD1 (5 bases). Germline lookup yields CDR1 LNHDA and CDR2 SQIVND (reference sequence). CDR3 length equals 13 residues. V gave up 8 bases and J gave up 5 bases, with 15 bases separating them. The CDR3 reads CASHQRGGTEAFF. CDR3 DNA sequence: TGTGCCAGTCACCAGAGGGGAGGAACTGAAGCTTTCTTT.

V usage is TRBV13 and J usage is TRBJ2-1; D is perhaps TRBD2 (5 bases). The V end lost 2 bases, the J end lost 7 bases, and 12 bases lay between the germline ends. From germline, CDR1 is PRHDT and CDR2 FYEKMQ (reference sequence). This CDR3 region has 14 residues. CDR3 region: CASSLWTRTNEQFF. In DNA form, the CDR3 reads TGTGCCAGCAGCTTATGGACTCGAACTAATGAGCAGTTCTTC.

The chain employs TRBV10-1 and TRBJ2-3; maybe TRBD1 (5 bases). V was cut by 5 bases and J by 8 bases, with 14 bases left in between. Germline CDR1 is WNHNN and CDR2 is SYGVQD (reference sequence). This CDR3 is 13 amino acids long. This CDR3 reads CASSSQGLGTQYF. CDR3 nucleotides: TGCGCCAGCAGTTCCCAGGGTTTGGGTACGCAGTATTTT.

In its sample, this clone was seen once. Given a much more abundant clone one base away, this may be a read error. J is TRBJ2-2 and V is TRBV6-1; 9 bases agree with TRBD1. Germline V lookup: CDR1 MNHNS, CDR2 SASEGT. After removal of 6 bases from V and 3 bases from J, the junction contained 5 bases not matched to a gene. The CDR3 spans 15 residues. The CDR3 DNA sequence: TGTGCCAGCAGGGCCGGGACAGGGCACACCGGGGAGCTGTTTTTT. It is translated as CASRAGTGHTGELFF.

The chain carries TRBV6-1 and TRBJ2-7; TRBD2 matches 13 bases. Germline CDR1 reads MNHNS; CDR2 reads SASEGT. The CDR3 loop spans 17 amino acids. The V gene end was trimmed by 4 bases and the J gene end by 0 bases; junction bases not matched to a gene: 6. The CDR3 nucleotides read TGTGCCAGCAGTGGGACTAGCGGGGGCCTCAGCTCCTACGAGCAGTACGTC. This gives the protein CASSGTSGGLSSYEQYV.

This chain uses TRBV19 with TRBJ1-1, with D uncertain. The germline V gene has CDR1 LNHDA and CDR2 SQIVND (reference sequence). V was pared by 6 bases and J by 5 bases, with 13 bases between. This CDR3 has 13 residues. In nucleotides, the CDR3 is TGTGCCAGTAGCCCTACTGTAAGAACTGAAGCTTTCTTT. It translates to CASSPTVRTEAFF. Full variable domain (remainder filled in from reference TRBV19 and TRBJ1-1): DGGITQSPKYLFRKEGQNVTLSCEQNLNHDAMYWYRQDPGQGLRLIYYSQIVNDFQKGDIAEGYSVSREKKESFPLTVTSAQKNPTAFYLCASSPTVRTEAFFGQGTRLTVV.

A single count supports this clone. V usage is TRBV5-1 and J usage is TRBJ1-2; perhaps TRBD1 as D (6 bases). V dropped 0 bases and J dropped 4 bases, with 10 bases sitting between them. Germline values: CDR1 SGHRS, CDR2 YFSETQ. The CDR3 covers 14 residues. The CDR3 is CASSLVTGFYGYTF. The CDR3 DNA sequence: TGCGCCAGCAGCTTGGTTACAGGGTTCTATGGCTACACCTTC.

The chain combines TRBV6-5 with TRBJ1-3; D unclear. CDR3 length: 15 amino acids. Trimming left V 8 bases short and J 0 bases short, with 14 bases between. The germline V gene has CDR1 MNHEY and CDR2 SVGAGI. CDR3 loop: CASEETRDSGNTIYF. The CDR3 DNA sequence: TGTGCCAGCGAGGAGACGCGAGACTCTGGAAACACCATATATTTT.

The rearrangement uses TRBV12-5 and TRBJ2-3; D might be TRBD2 (5 bases). The V end was cut by 7 bases, the J end by 1 base, with 18 bases between. Germline V gene data show CDR1 as LGHNT and CDR2 as FRNRAP. The CDR3 runs to 16 residues. CDR3 amino acids: CASAPAGGGGTDTQYF. The CDR3 DNA is TGTGCTAGTGCCCCTGCGGGTGGTGGGGGCACAGATACGCAGTATTTT. Full variable domain (outside the CDR3, taken from reference TRBV12-5 and TRBJ2-3): DARVTQTPRHKVTEMGQEVTMRCQPILGHNTVFWYRQTMMQGLELLAYFRNRAPLDDSGMPKDRFSAEMPDATLATLKIQPSEPRDSAVYFCASAPAGGGGTDTQYFGPGTRLTVL.

The chain links TRBV4-1 to TRBJ2-5; TRBD2 agrees at 9 bases. Per the germline V gene, CDR1 is MGHRA and CDR2 is YSYEKL. The CDR3 length is 15 residues. V lost 8 bases to trimming and J lost 4 bases; unmatched junction nucleotides: 11. The CDR3 sequence: CASSLAGNPRETQYF. The CDR3 DNA sequence: TGCGCCAGCTCCCTAGCGGGGAACCCTCGAGAGACCCAGTACTTC.

The chain recombines TRBV28 with TRBJ2-3, with 7 bases matching TRBD2. Germline V gene lookup returns CDR1 MDHEN and CDR2 SYDVKM. The CDR3 sequence is 15 residues long. The trim removed 8 bases at V and 2 bases at J, leaving 10 bases unmatched. CDR3: CASGSSGDYTDTQYF. The DNA for the CDR3 is TGTGCCAGCGGATCCTCGGGGGACTACACAGATACGCAGTATTTT.

The rearrangement links TRBV11-2 to TRBJ2-2; 10 positions match TRBD2. This CDR3 is 16 amino acids long. V gave up 3 bases and J gave up 9 bases; unmatched junction bases: 10. The germline V gene encodes CDR1 SGHAT and CDR2 FQNNGV. The DNA for the CDR3 is TGTGCCAGCAGCTTCGGAAGCGGGGGGGCCATACGGGAGCTGTTTTTT. Its protein is CASSFGSGGAIRELFF.

V and J are TRBV19 and TRBJ2-3; 9 nucleotides align to TRBD2. Losses at the gene ends were 0 bases for V and 2 bases for J; bases not matched to a gene: 9. This CDR3 spans 18 amino acids. Germline V lookup: CDR1 LNHDA, CDR2 SQIVND (reference sequence). As DNA, the CDR3 is TGTGCCAGTAGTATAGAGGCGGCGGGGGGGCCCGCCACAGATACGCAGTATTTT. Its protein product is CASSIEAAGGPATDTQYF.